This TCR beta chain is drawn from a study of technical replicates of blood from a few donors (dated by TCRdb to the late 2010s). Comment on this clone: Its antigen is currently not known. The sample holds no much larger clone one base away, and base qualities are not on file.

For CDR1 and CDR2, the germline V gene lists SGHRS and YFSETQ. After removal of 4 bases from V and 5 bases from J, the junction retains 3 bases not matched to a gene. Including the terminal cysteine and phenylalanine, the CDR3 comprises 14 residues. The read is trimmed to its CDR3 DNA, 42 bases read in frame from base 1. The library came from the immunoSEQ multiplex PCR assay. The immuneACCESS repertoire file appears here via TCRdb, limited to in-frame rearrangements. These files lack a portion of the clones; in checked studies, under half of the deficit traces to unresolved V genes, and the cause of the others is not known. In all, the sample holds 65,000 to 80,000 clones, and 95% to 97% of those were seen once. The biggest ten clones account for 0.2% to 0.3% of the sample.

The source material was T cells isolated from PBMCs. This sequence originates from a human donor in good health. Rearrangement joined TRBV5-1 to TRBJ1-4, with 9 bases matching TRBD1. The nucleotide sequence reads TGCGCCAGCAGCGATGGACAGGGGAATGAAAAACTGTTTTTT. This translates into CASSDGQGNEKLFF.